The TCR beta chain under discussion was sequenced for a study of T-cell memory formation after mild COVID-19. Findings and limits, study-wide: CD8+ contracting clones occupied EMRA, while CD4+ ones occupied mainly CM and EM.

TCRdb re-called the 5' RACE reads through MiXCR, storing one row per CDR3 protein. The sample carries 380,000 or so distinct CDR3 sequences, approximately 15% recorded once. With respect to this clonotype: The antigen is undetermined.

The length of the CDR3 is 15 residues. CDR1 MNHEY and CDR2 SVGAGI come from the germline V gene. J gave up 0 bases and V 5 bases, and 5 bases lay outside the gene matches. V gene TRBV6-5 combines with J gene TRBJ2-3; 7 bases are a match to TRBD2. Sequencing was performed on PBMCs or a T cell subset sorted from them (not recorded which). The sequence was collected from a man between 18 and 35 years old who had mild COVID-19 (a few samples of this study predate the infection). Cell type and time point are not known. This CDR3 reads CASSVGRGSTDTQYF. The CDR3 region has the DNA TGTGCCAGCAGTGTGGGGCGGGGGAGCACAGATACGCAGTATTTT.